These T cell receptor beta chains were read from a single sample in a study of naive and memory T cell subsets. TCRdb re-called the UMI-ligation and nested PCR reads through MiXCR, storing one row per CDR3 protein. The sample consists of roughly 130,000 distinct CDR3 sequences, 35% to 45% of them appearing once. Sequencing input: central memory CD4+ T cells from blood. The receptors derive from a human donor in good health. Both conserved end residues are part of each CDR3. The order of the fields is V gene, CDR3 length, J gene, clone size, D gene, CDR3 protein, CDR3 DNA. The D gene is left open where the match is weak. Clone size, where shown, is once, few, many, or a class for clones that have expanded.

TRBV28	18	TRBJ2-4	NA	TRBD2	CASSSNLREGIAKNIQYF	TGTGCCAGCAGTTCGAACCTTCGGGAGGGGATTGCCAAAAACATTCAGTACTTC
TRBV12-3/TRBV12-4	12	TRBJ2-1	NA	NA	CASSQNHFEQFF	TGTGCCAGCAGTCAAAACCACTTTGAGCAGTTCTTC
TRBV10-3	15	TRBJ2-7	once	NA	CAISPRTRNLYEQYF	TGTGCCATCAGCCCCCGGACAAGGAACCTGTACGAGCAGTACTTC
TRBV4-3	15	TRBJ1-1	NA	NA	CASSQDLGGNTEAFF	TGCGCCAGCAGCCAAGATCTAGGGGGAAACACTGAAGCTTTCTTT
TRBV19	15	TRBJ2-1	NA	TRBD1	CASSADRGSYNEQFF	TGTGCCAGTAGTGCGGACAGGGGTTCCTACAATGAGCAGTTCTTC
TRBV7-9	15	TRBJ2-7	few	TRBD2	CASSSPSGRVYVQYF	TGTGCCAGCAGCTCCCCTAGCGGGAGGGTCTACGTGCAGTACTTC
TRBV28	13	TRBJ2-7	NA	NA	CASSNRDGNEQYF	TGTGCCAGCAGTAACAGGGATGGGAACGAGCAGTACTTC
TRBV7-2	14	TRBJ1-6	NA	NA	CASSRQESNSPLHF	TGTGCCAGCAGCCGACAGGAAAGTAATTCACCCCTCCACTTT
TRBV3-1	16	TRBJ2-1	NA	NA	CASSQSDGLTYNEQFF	TGTGCCAGCAGCCAGTCTGACGGATTAACCTACAATGAGCAGTTCTTC
TRBV20-1	12	TRBJ2-1	NA	NA	CSASVPSNEQFF	TGCAGTGCCTCGGTCCCGTCCAATGAGCAGTTCTTC
TRBV28	14	TRBJ1-2	few	TRBD1	CASSPGGSNYGYTF	TGTGCCAGCAGCCCAGGGGGTTCTAACTATGGCTACACCTTC
TRBV20-1	13	TRBJ2-3	NA	TRBD2	CSASGRGVYTQYF	TGCAGTGCTAGCGGGAGGGGAGTATATACGCAGTATTTT
TRBV25-1	16	TRBJ2-5	NA	TRBD1	CASRPPGQGRVETQYF	TGTGCCAGCAGGCCCCCCGGACAGGGAAGAGTAGAGACCCAGTACTTC
TRBV7-8	14	TRBJ1-1	few	NA	CASSPSGGPTEAFF	TGTGCCAGCAGCCCATCCGGGGGGCCCACTGAAGCTTTCTTT
TRBV24-1	14	TRBJ1-4	few	TRBD1	CATSDPDRNEKLFF	TGTGCCACCAGTGACCCGGACAGGAATGAAAAACTGTTTTTT
TRBV7-3	15	TRBJ1-1	NA	TRBD1	CASSSSTGVNTEAFF	TGTGCCAGCAGCTCTTCGACAGGGGTGAACACTGAAGCTTTCTTT
TRBV28	14	TRBJ2-7	NA	TRBD1	CASSPGTGGLEQYF	TGTGCCAGCAGCCCCGGGACAGGGGGGCTAGAGCAGTACTTC
TRBV7-6	16	TRBJ2-1	NA	NA	CASSLDQGSPTNEQFF	TGTGCCAGCAGCTTAGATCAGGGGAGTCCCACCAATGAGCAGTTCTTC
TRBV25-1	15	TRBJ2-2	NA	NA	CASSERLVGTGELFF	TGTGCCAGCAGTGAAAGGCTAGTGGGCACCGGGGAGCTGTTTTTT
TRBV2	17	TRBJ1-3	NA	TRBD1	CASSLTPGQGGLNTIYF	TGTGCCAGCAGTCTAACCCCGGGACAGGGGGGCTTAAACACCATATATTTT
TRBV20-1	15	TRBJ2-1	many	TRBD2	CSATPGTSFDNEQFF	TGCAGTGCTACACCCGGGACTAGTTTTGACAATGAGCAGTTCTTC
TRBV14	17	TRBJ2-1	NA	TRBD2	CASSQHGLAGRNNEQFF	TGTGCCAGCAGCCAACACGGACTAGCGGGACGAAACAATGAGCAGTTCTTC
TRBV7-8	15	TRBJ1-4	once	NA	CASSLEGGSNEKLFF	TGTGCCAGCAGCTTGGAGGGAGGTTCGAATGAAAAACTGTTTTTT
TRBV4-1	16	TRBJ1-2	NA	NA	CASSQENRDRNYGYTF	TGCGCCAGCAGCCAAGAAAACCGGGACCGAAACTATGGCTACACCTTC
TRBV6-5	15	TRBJ2-3	NA	TRBD1	CASSTGAKLTDTQYF	TGTGCCAGCAGTACAGGGGCCAAACTCACAGATACGCAGTATTTT
TRBV13	16	TRBJ2-1	once	NA	CASSLAQGGFYNEQFF	TGTGCCAGCAGCTTAGCTCAAGGCGGATTTTACAATGAGCAGTTCTTC
TRBV29-1	14	TRBJ2-3	NA	NA	CSVDSWGGTDTQYF	TGCAGCGTTGATTCTTGGGGTGGAACAGATACGCAGTATTTT
TRBV7-2	16	TRBJ2-7	NA	TRBD2	CASSFRLAGLLYEQYF	TGTGCCAGCAGCTTCCGGCTAGCGGGTTTACTCTACGAGCAGTACTTC
TRBV6-5	18	TRBJ2-6	few	NA	CASTLGGRYLSGANVLTF	TGTGCCAGCACTCTAGGAGGCAGATACCTCTCTGGGGCCAACGTCCTGACTTTC
TRBV28	17	TRBJ1-3	many	NA	CASSLSYKQMSGNTIYF	TGTGCCAGCAGTCTGAGTTACAAGCAAATGTCTGGAAACACCATATATTTT
TRBV5-1	15	TRBJ2-1	few	NA	CASSLTTVSDNEQFF	TGCGCCAGCAGCTTGACGACAGTTTCCGACAATGAGCAGTTCTTC
TRBV7-6	17	TRBJ2-1	NA	TRBD2	CASSLGGGELSYNEQFF	TGTGCCAGCAGCTTAGGGGGGGGGGAGCTCTCCTACAATGAGCAGTTCTTC
TRBV13	13	TRBJ2-3	NA	NA	CASSLRSTDTQYF	TGTGCCAGCAGCCTCCGGAGCACAGATACGCAGTATTTT
TRBV19	15	TRBJ1-5	few	NA	CASSPQTGAWQPQHF	TGTGCCAGTAGTCCCCAGACGGGTGCTTGGCAGCCCCAGCATTTT
TRBV5-5	14	TRBJ2-1	many	TRBD2	CASSPQVAAGVQFF	TGTGCCAGCAGCCCCCAGGTGGCGGCGGGAGTTCAGTTCTTC
TRBV5-1	18	TRBJ2-3	NA	TRBD2	CASSLRPSGRQSTDTQYF	TGCGCCAGCAGCTTGAGACCTAGCGGGAGGCAATCCACAGATACGCAGTATTTT
TRBV4-3	16	TRBJ2-4	NA	NA	CASSQEEPGPKNIQYF	TGCGCCAGCAGCCAAGAAGAGCCGGGTCCCAAAAACATTCAGTACTTC
TRBV28	14	TRBJ2-7	NA	TRBD1	CASSSPGTAYEQYF	TGTGCCAGCAGTTCTCCCGGGACAGCTTACGAGCAGTACTTC
TRBV15	13	TRBJ1-4	many	NA	CATSRRANEKLFF	TGTGCCACCAGCCGCCGGGCTAATGAAAAACTGTTTTTT
TRBV28	16	TRBJ2-4	many	NA	CASSLRQGKAKNIQYF	TGTGCCAGCAGTTTACGGCAGGGGAAAGCCAAAAACATTCAGTACTTC
TRBV5-1	17	TRBJ2-5	few	TRBD2	CASSFGTSGNERGTQYF	TGCGCCAGCAGCTTCGGGACTAGCGGGAATGAGAGGGGGACCCAGTACTTC
TRBV28	15	TRBJ2-2	few	NA	CASSPYQEDTGELFF	TGTGCCAGCAGCCCCTATCAAGAGGACACCGGGGAGCTGTTTTTT
TRBV6-1	12	TRBJ1-4	NA	NA	CASSGQWGKLFF	TGTGCCAGCAGTGGGCAATGGGGAAAACTGTTTTTT
TRBV14	14	TRBJ1-2	NA	NA	CASSQGRETYGYTF	TGTGCCAGCAGCCAAGGCAGGGAGACCTATGGCTACACCTTC
TRBV5-1	15	TRBJ2-7	NA	TRBD1	CASSLSGTGAVEQYF	TGCGCCAGCAGCTTGTCCGGGACAGGCGCTGTGGAGCAGTACTTC
TRBV6-1	15	TRBJ2-1	few	NA	CASSAHSGTYNEQFF	TGTGCCAGCAGTGCCCACAGCGGTACCTACAATGAGCAGTTCTTC
TRBV28	16	TRBJ2-5	few	TRBD2	CASSSGTSGPQETQYF	TGTGCCAGCAGTTCCGGGACTAGCGGGCCCCAAGAGACCCAGTACTTC
TRBV7-9	12	TRBJ2-7	NA	TRBD2	CASSHTGGEQYF	TGTGCCAGCAGCCACACGGGGGGCGAGCAGTACTTC
TRBV20-1	15	TRBJ2-5	once	NA	CSARSRGSYQETQYF	TGCAGTGCTAGATCTAGGGGGAGCTACCAAGAGACCCAGTACTTC
TRBV20-1	15	TRBJ1-5	few	NA	CSARDWQGGNQPQHF	TGCAGTGCTAGAGATTGGCAGGGAGGCAATCAGCCCCAGCATTTT
TRBV2	13	TRBJ2-7	NA	TRBD1	CASTGQSLYEQYF	TGTGCCAGCACGGGACAGAGTCTCTACGAGCAGTACTTC
TRBV5-4	11	TRBJ2-1	NA	NA	CASRLAGEQFF	TGTGCCAGCAGACTAGCCGGTGAGCAGTTCTTC
TRBV28	17	TRBJ2-1	NA	NA	CASSFRRTGRGVGEQFF	TGTGCCAGCAGTTTTAGGCGCACAGGCAGGGGAGTAGGTGAGCAGTTCTTC
TRBV11-2	14	TRBJ1-2	NA	NA	CASSFTIAGYGYTF	TGTGCCAGCAGCTTTACTATTGCGGGGTACGGCTACACCTTC
TRBV6-5	15	TRBJ1-5	NA	TRBD1	CASSSAGTANQPQHF	TGTGCCAGCAGTTCCGCCGGGACAGCAAATCAGCCCCAGCATTTT